These 14 T cell receptor beta chains originate from one sample sequenced in a study of cytomegalovirus exposure and HLA in healthy donors. Primers included in the PCR were 60 Vbeta and 13 Jbeta primers. Generated by immunoSEQ multiplex PCR, the TCRdb table keeps only in-frame clones and is missing some. The listing contains around 65,000 clones. Sample: PBMCs. Source of these receptors: a boy aged 5-17 years in good health and CMV-seronegative.

This chain uses TRBV7-9 with TRBJ1-2; 7 positions match TRBD1. The germline V gene has CDR1 SEHNR and CDR2 FQNEAQ (reference sequence). The CDR3 sequence is 16 residues long. The junction had 12 bases not matched to a gene; V was cut back by 5 bases and J by 3 bases. For the CDR3, the DNA is TGTGCCAGCAGCCTAACCACAGGGGAACGACACTATGGCTACACCTTC. Translation: CASSLTTGERHYGYTF. Filled out from reference TRBV7-9 and TRBJ1-2, the complete variable domain reads DTGVSQNPRHKITKRGQNVTFRCDPISEHNRLYWYRQTLGQGPEFLTYFQNEAQLEKSRLLSDRFSAERPKGSFSTLEIQRTEQGDSAMYLCASSLTTGERHYGYTFGSGTRLTVV.

V usage is TRBV30 and J usage is TRBJ1-1; 8 bases fit TRBD1. The germline V gene has CDR1 GTSNPN and CDR2 SVGIG (reference sequence). Unmatched junction bases numbered 7, after V lost 2 bases and J lost 5 bases. CDR3 length: 14 residues. This chain's CDR3 is CAWSWTGFGTEAFF. The DNA for the CDR3 is TGTGCCTGGAGTTGGACAGGGTTCGGGACTGAAGCTTTCTTT.

The chain links TRBV5-6 to TRBJ1-2; 7 nucleotides line up with TRBD1. V shed 2 bases, J shed 6 bases, and the junction held 13 bases outside the gene matches. Germline CDR1 is SGHDT and CDR2 is YYEEEE. This CDR3 has 16 residues. The CDR3 nucleotides are TGTGCCAGCAGCTTACGCACAGGGACAGAACCTAATGGCTACACCTTC. Translating gives CASSLRTGTEPNGYTF.

The chain carries TRBV30 and TRBJ2-1, with D perhaps TRBD1 (5 bases). Germline V gene sequence: CDR1 GTSNPN, CDR2 SVGIG (reference sequence). The CDR3 runs 14 residues. V was pared by 2 bases and J by 8 bases, with 16 bases between. CDR3 region: CAWSISGFFDEQFF. CDR3 nucleotide sequence: TGTGCCTGGAGTATATCAGGGTTTTTCGATGAGCAGTTCTTC.

This chain connects TRBV5-5 to TRBJ1-1; D is uncertain. Germline V gene data show CDR1 as SGHKS and CDR2 as YYEKEE (reference sequence). This CDR3 is built from 12 residues. V was cut by 7 bases and J by 6 bases, with 13 bases left in between. This CDR3 is CASHGGQPEAFF. CDR3 DNA: TGTGCCAGCCACGGCGGGCAACCTGAAGCTTTCTTT.

The V and J genes are TRBV5-6 and TRBJ1-4; perhaps TRBD1 as D (5 bases). The V end was cut by 0 bases, the J end by 4 bases, with 10 bases between. The CDR3 covers 15 residues. Germline CDR1 and CDR2: SGHDT and YYEEEE. The DNA for the CDR3 is TGTGCCAGCAGCTTGGGTCGGGGGGATAATGAAAAACTGTTTTTT. Its protein product is CASSLGRGDNEKLFF.

In DNA, the CDR3 is TGTGCCAGCAGCCCTCTTACAGGTGGGTTTCAGCCCCAGCATTTT. Protein sequence: CASSPLTGGFQPQHF. The chain joins TRBV27 to TRBJ1-5; D is perhaps TRBD1 (5 bases). V was shortened by 6 bases and J by 6 bases, with 18 bases between the two germline ends. Germline assignment: CDR1 MNHEY and CDR2 SMNVEV (reference sequence). The CDR3 extends over 15 amino acids.

CDR3 DNA sequence: TGTGCCAGCAGCCGCGGACAGCACTCCTACGAGCAGTACTTC. It specifies CASSRGQHSYEQYF. The chain is built from TRBV14 and TRBJ2-7; D possibly corresponds to TRBD1 (6 bases). Germline values: CDR1 SGHDN, CDR2 FVKESK. The CDR3 consists of 14 residues. Trimming pared 4 bases from V and 0 bases from J, leaving 10 bases between.

The chain couples TRBV11-1 to TRBJ1-1, with TRBD1 matching 10 bases. The length of the CDR3 is 17 residues. CDR1 is SGHAT and CDR2 is FQDESV in the germline V gene (reference sequence). The ends lost 3 bases at V and 1 base at J; junction bases unmatched: 8. CDR3 bases: TGTGCCAGCAGCTTGACAGGGGGCAGGTTGGGGAACACTGAAGCTTTCTTT. Its protein is CASSLTGGRLGNTEAFF. The complete variable domain, with remaining parts taken from reference TRBV11-1 and TRBJ1-1, reads EAEVAQSPRYKITEKSQAVAFWCDPISGHATLYWYRQILGQGPELLVQFQDESVVDDSQLPKDRFSAERLKGVDSTLKIQPAELGDSAMYLCASSLTGGRLGNTEAFFGQGTRLTVV.

The J gene is TRBJ1-5, the V gene TRBV7-9, with D possibly matching TRBD1 (6 bases). The CDR3 consists of 17 residues. Trimming pared 4 bases from V and 0 bases from J, leaving 16 bases between. Germline CDR1 is SEHNR and CDR2 is FQNEAQ (reference sequence). In nucleotides, the CDR3 is TGTGCCAGCAGCTCAGTTGGGACAACTGATAGCAATCAGCCCCAGCATTTT. Residues: CASSSVGTTDSNQPQHF. The full variable domain, completed using reference TRBV7-9 and TRBJ1-5, is DTGVSQNPRHKITKRGQNVTFRCDPISEHNRLYWYRQTLGQGPEFLTYFQNEAQLEKSRLLSDRFSAERPKGSFSTLEIQRTEQGDSAMYLCASSSVGTTDSNQPQHFGDGTRLSIL.

The CDR3 region is CASTSGAFYNEQFF. In nucleotides, the CDR3 is TGTGCCTCCACTAGCGGGGCTTTCTACAATGAGCAGTTCTTC. V usage is TRBV30 and J usage is TRBJ2-1; 10 bases fit TRBD2. This CDR3 is 14 amino acids long. Germline V gene data show CDR1 as GTSNPN and CDR2 as SVGIG (reference sequence). V shed 7 bases and J 3 bases; nucleotides not matched to a gene: 6.

The V gene is TRBV23-1, the J gene TRBJ1-2; tentatively, D is TRBD1 (6 bases). TRBV23-1 is an ORF, and what it does is uncertain. The CDR3 is made up of 15 amino acids. The V gene lost 3 bases and the J gene lost 5 bases, with 16 bases spanning the gap. The CDR3 reads CASSQKQGSRYGYTF. The DNA for the CDR3 is TGCGCCAGCAGTCAGAAACAGGGAAGTAGATATGGCTACACCTTC.

This chain joins TRBV29-1 and TRBJ1-2; unclear D gene. V lost 0 bases to trimming and J lost 4 bases, with 9 bases between them. The CDR3 is 13 residues long. Per the germline V gene, CDR1 is SQVTM and CDR2 is ANQGSEA. The CDR3 nucleotides are TGCAGCGTTGAAGACCAAGCGGGCTATGGCTACACCTTC. Its protein product is CSVEDQAGYGYTF.

V usage is TRBV5-4 and J usage is TRBJ2-2, with D hard to call. From germline, CDR1 is SGHNT and CDR2 YYREEE (reference sequence). The CDR3 has 13 residues. V was trimmed by 4 bases and J by 8 bases, leaving 12 bases between them. CDR3 in amino acids: CASSRATDGELFF. The CDR3 bases are TGTGCCAGCAGCCGAGCCACTGATGGGGAGCTGTTTTTT.